The next 30 T cell receptor beta chains were all read from a single sample in a study of a mutant IDH1 vaccine in newly diagnosed glioma. Time point in this sample: baseline, week 1 (first vaccination visit). Stated treatment: pre-vaccination baseline after standard-of-care therapy. TCRdb's table, derived via immunoSEQ multiplex PCR, lists solely in-frame clones and lacks some. Among about 96,000 clones, around 77% were seen once, and the ten largest hold less than 8.5%. The starting material was PBMCs, obtained from a glioma patient treated with radiotherapy, temozolomide or both. The origin of the receptors is a man in his forties or fifties with glioma.

This chain connects TRBV27 to TRBJ2-5, with TRBD1 matching 8 bases. With the DNA end fitting TRBJ2-7 better, the J assignment may be wrong. Germline CDR1 MNHEY, CDR2 SMNVEV (reference sequence). The CDR3 spans 14 residues. This chain's CDR3 is CASRGDRSTYEQYF. The CDR3 DNA is TGTGCCAGCAGGGGGGACAGGTCGACCTACGAGCAGTACTTC.

The rearrangement links TRBV7-8 to TRBJ1-6; D not certain. This CDR3 has 15 residues. V was shortened by 1 base and J by 5 bases, with 9 bases between the two germline ends. Germline-derived CDR1 and CDR2 are SGHVS and FQNEAQ. Here the CDR3 reads CASSLDPENNSPLHF. In DNA form, the CDR3 reads TGTGCCAGCAGCTTAGATCCAGAAAATAATTCACCCCTCCACTTT.

This clone appeared once. The chain recombines TRBV7-6 with TRBJ2-7; 11 nucleotides agree with TRBD1. CDR1 and CDR2 (germline): SGHVS, FNYEAQ. V was pared by 5 bases and J by 6 bases, with 3 bases of the junction left unmatched. The CDR3 runs 13 residues. The CDR3 DNA is TGTGCCAGCAGCCAGGGACAGGGGGTCGAGCAGTACTTC. Its protein is CASSQGQGVEQYF.

The chain has TRBV19 and TRBJ1-2; D remains ambiguous. This CDR3 has 15 residues. Germline V lookup: CDR1 LNHDA, CDR2 SQIVND (reference sequence). V shed 3 bases and J shed 4 bases, with 15 bases lying between them. The CDR3 sequence: CASSIAFVRIYGYTF. CDR3 DNA: TGTGCCAGTAGTATCGCGTTTGTGAGGATCTATGGCTACACCTTC.

The rearrangement joins TRBV11-2 to TRBJ1-2; 9 bases fit TRBD1. The V and J ends lost 2 bases and 7 bases, in that order; junction bases with no gene match: 5. The CDR3 contains 14 residues. CDR1 and CDR2 from the germline V gene are SGHAT and FQNNGV. For the CDR3, the DNA is TGTGCCAGCAGCTTATGGGAACAGGGGGCTGGCTACACCTTC. Protein sequence: CASSLWEQGAGYTF.

The J gene is TRBJ2-7, the V gene TRBV4-2; D is perhaps TRBD2 (5 bases). V shed 4 bases and J shed 2 bases, with 12 bases lying between them. This CDR3 spans 14 amino acids. Germline V CDR1 and CDR2: LGHNA, YNFKEQ. The DNA for the CDR3 is TGTGCCAGCAGCCCTCGAGGGTTAACCTACGAGCAGTACTTC. This gives the protein CASSPRGLTYEQYF.

This clone was observed a single time. This chain uses TRBV7-2 with TRBJ2-7, with D perhaps TRBD1 (6 bases). Germline CDR1 and CDR2: SGHTA and FQGNSA. V was pared by 3 bases and J by 2 bases, with 8 bases between. This CDR3 region has 13 residues. CDR3 region: CASSFAGAYEQYF. CDR3 nucleotide sequence: TGTGCCAGCAGCTTCGCAGGGGCCTACGAGCAGTACTTC.

The CDR3 DNA sequence: TGTGCCAGCAGCTTCAGGGCGGGTCAGCCCCAGCATTTT. It codes for CASSFRAGQPQHF. The chain recombines TRBV5-6 with TRBJ1-5; the D gene is possibly TRBD1 (5 bases). Trimming shortened V by 2 bases and J by 6 bases, and 9 bases separated the two germline ends. Germline V CDR1 and CDR2: SGHDT, YYEEEE. The CDR3 runs to 13 residues.

The chain recombines TRBV14 with TRBJ1-2; D is unclear. Germline V CDR1 and CDR2: SGHDN, FVKESK. V was clipped by 4 bases and J by 3 bases, with 6 bases between them. The CDR3 loop spans 12 amino acids. The CDR3 bases are TGTGCCAGCAGCCCGATATACTATGGCTACACCTTC. This encodes CASSPIYYGYTF.

This chain links TRBV4-1 with TRBJ1-1; a weak D match, TRBD1 (6 bases). The length of the CDR3 is 15 residues. V dropped 4 bases and J dropped 3 bases, with 15 bases sitting between them. The germline V gene encodes CDR1 MGHRA and CDR2 YSYEKL. CDR3 DNA: TGCGCCAGCAGCCTAGGGACAAATCGCGACACTGAAGCTTTCTTT. It is translated as CASSLGTNRDTEAFF.

The genes are TRBV7-9 and TRBJ1-1; no reliable D call. Germline values: CDR1 SEHNR, CDR2 FQNEAQ (reference sequence). The CDR3 contains 14 residues. V was trimmed by 5 bases and J by 1 base, leaving 11 bases between them. The CDR3 DNA follows: TGTGCCAGCAGCCTCCCAGGTCCGAACACTGAAGCTTTCTTT. Translating gives CASSLPGPNTEAFF.

This clone was recorded only once. The gene calls are TRBV11-2 and TRBJ2-6, with D maybe TRBD2 (5 bases). The length of the CDR3 is 17 residues. V was trimmed by 5 bases and J by 1 base, leaving 15 bases between them. Germline values: CDR1 SGHAT, CDR2 FQNNGV. The CDR3 spells CASSKLLRASGANVLTF. Here the CDR3 DNA reads TGTGCCAGCAGCAAACTGCTGAGGGCATCTGGGGCCAACGTCCTGACTTTC.

The chain links TRBV7-9 to TRBJ2-1; 11 bases map to TRBD2. Per germline, CDR1 SEHNR and CDR2 FQNEAQ (reference sequence). CDR3 size: 16 residues. V shed 5 bases and J 7 bases; nucleotides not matched to a gene: 10. The CDR3 protein is CASSTHSGRVRNEQFF. CDR3 DNA: TGTGCCAGCAGCACTCATAGCGGGAGGGTAAGGAATGAGCAGTTCTTC.

This clone was observed a few times. This chain links TRBV9 with TRBJ2-5; TRBD1 is a possible D gene (6 bases). Deletions cut 4 bases from V and 5 bases from J, with 18 bases between. Germline V gene sequence: CDR1 SGDLS, CDR2 YYNGEE. The CDR3 contains 15 residues. CDR3 in amino acids: CASSPRLGAEETQYF. CDR3 nucleotide sequence: TGTGCCAGCAGCCCCCGCTTGGGGGCTGAGGAGACCCAGTACTTC.

This clone was recorded a few times. The chain has TRBV5-1 and TRBJ2-7, with D tentatively TRBD1 or TRBD2 (7 bases each). Trimming pared 4 bases from V and 3 bases from J, leaving 14 bases between. Germline V gives CDR1 SGHRS, CDR2 YFSETQ. The CDR3 has 14 amino acids. This CDR3 reads CASSTGGQNYEQYF. CDR3 nucleotide sequence: TGCGCCAGCAGCACGGGGGGACAGAACTACGAGCAGTACTTC.

The genes are TRBV18 and TRBJ2-2, with a tentative D call TRBD1 (6 bases). This CDR3 is built from 15 residues. The V end lost 4 bases, the J end lost 0 bases, and 9 bases lay between the germline ends. In germline, CDR1 is KGHSH, CDR2 LQKENI. The CDR3 sequence is CASSLGQTNTGELFF. The CDR3 DNA reads TGTGCCAGCTCACTAGGACAGACGAACACCGGGGAGCTGTTTTTT.

The rearrangement uses TRBV18 and TRBJ2-5, with 12 nucleotides matching TRBD2. V lost 3 bases to trimming and J lost 0 bases; unmatched junction nucleotides: 2. The CDR3 totals 16 residues. CDR1 is KGHSH, CDR2 LQKENI, per germline. The CDR3 DNA reads TGTGCCAGCTCACCGCTAGCGGGAGGGTACCAAGAGACCCAGTACTTC. Its translation is CASSPLAGGYQETQYF.

This chain connects TRBV5-4 to TRBJ2-1, with D unresolved. V lost 0 bases, J lost 8 bases, and 9 bases lay in between. The CDR3 spans 13 residues. Germline CDR1 SGHNT, CDR2 YYREEE (reference sequence). Here the CDR3 DNA reads TGTGCCAGCAGCTTGGCCCTAGAGCATGAGCAGTTCTTC. Its protein product is CASSLALEHEQFF.

The rearrangement joins TRBV11-2 to TRBJ1-1, with a weak D call TRBD1 (6 bases). Trimming took 1 base from V and 0 from J, leaving 12 bases between them. The length of the CDR3 is 16 residues. Germline CDR1 reads SGHAT; CDR2 reads FQNNGV. The CDR3 DNA sequence: TGTGCCAGCAGCTTAGTGAAGGGGGGATTGAACACTGAAGCTTTCTTT. Residues: CASSLVKGGLNTEAFF. Full variable domain (rest looked up from reference TRBV11-2 and TRBJ1-1): EAGVAQSPRYKIIEKRQSVAFWCNPISGHATLYWYQQILGQGPKLLIQFQNNGVVDDSQLPKDRFSAERLKGVDSTLKIQPAKLEDSAVYLCASSLVKGGLNTEAFFGQGTRLTVV.

The genes are TRBV7-2 and TRBJ2-7; 10 bases fit TRBD2. J gave up 5 bases and V 1 base, and 5 bases lay outside the gene matches. This CDR3 comprises 15 residues. CDR1 and CDR2 from the germline V gene are SGHTA and FQGNSA. CDR3 nucleotide sequence: TGTGCCAGCAGCTTAGGGAAAGCGGGGGGGCACGAGCAGTACTTC. Translation: CASSLGKAGGHEQYF.

The chain has TRBV18 and TRBJ2-1; D remains unclear. This CDR3 is built from 15 residues. Trimming took off 6 bases at V and 0 bases at J, with 12 bases between the two ends. Germline lookup yields CDR1 KGHSH and CDR2 LQKENI. Here the CDR3 DNA reads TGTGCCAGCTCCTCCGACGGAAGCTCCTACAATGAGCAGTTCTTC. This codes for CASSSDGSSYNEQFF.

There are a few counts of this clone. The rearrangement links TRBV2 to TRBJ2-5, with a weak D call TRBD2 (5 bases). The V end lost 1 base, the J end lost 0 bases, and 9 bases lay between the germline ends. CDR3 length: 15 residues. Germline V lookup: CDR1 SNHLY, CDR2 FYNNEI. The CDR3 DNA reads as TGTGCCAGCAGTGAAGGGTTGGGAGACCAAGAGACCCAGTACTTC. Translating gives CASSEGLGDQETQYF.

This clone has at least ten counts. The chain joins TRBV7-2 to TRBJ2-1; TRBD2 matches at 7 bases. Germline CDR1 reads SGHTA; CDR2 reads FQGNSA. CDR3 length: 12 amino acids. Trimming cost V 3 bases and J 10 bases; bases outside gene matches: 3. The CDR3, as DNA: TGTGCCAGCAGCTTTAAGGGAGGGGAGCAGTTCTTC. Protein product: CASSFKGGEQFF. Together with reference TRBV7-2 and TRBJ2-1, the CDR3 gives the full variable domain: GAGVSQSPSNKVTEKGKDVELRCDPISGHTALYWYRQSLGQGLEFLIYFQGNSAPDKSGLPSDRFSAERTGGSVSTLTIQRTQQEDSAVYLCASSFKGGEQFFGPGTRLTVL.

The chain combines TRBV7-2 with TRBJ1-2, with no clear D. The CDR3 runs 14 residues. The V end lost 1 base, the J end lost 8 bases, and 14 bases lay between the germline ends. Germline assignment: CDR1 SGHTA and CDR2 FQGNSA. The CDR3 reads CASSLDFAVGGYTF. Here the CDR3 DNA reads TGTGCCAGCAGCTTAGACTTTGCGGTCGGGGGCTACACCTTC.

This chain uses TRBV15 with TRBJ2-6; the match to TRBD2 covers 7 bases. V lost 0 bases, J lost 2 bases, and 1 base stayed unmatched. Germline V gene data show CDR1 as LNHNV and CDR2 as YYDKDF (reference sequence). CDR3 size: 16 residues. The CDR3 loop reads CATSRDGGAGANVLTF. CDR3 DNA sequence: TGTGCCACCAGCAGAGATGGGGGGGCTGGGGCCAACGTCCTGACTTTC.

To note about this clone: The sample has other DNA sequences that encode this CDR3 too. This chain connects TRBV7-9 to TRBJ2-7, with D possibly TRBD1 on 7 matching bases. The V gene's germline CDR1 is SEHNR and CDR2 FQNEAQ (reference sequence). Trimming took off 5 bases at V and 1 base at J, with 12 bases between the two ends. The CDR3 loop spans 14 amino acids. CDR3 bases: TGTGCCAGCAGCCCAGCAGGGGGGTCCTACGAGCAGTACTTC. Its protein product is CASSPAGGSYEQYF.

The V call is TRBV7-2, the J call TRBJ2-3; 8 bases are shared with TRBD1. The V gene's germline CDR1 is SGHTA and CDR2 FQGNSA. This CDR3 contains 17 residues. V dropped 1 base and J dropped 2; count of bases not matched to a gene: 8. CDR3 sequence: CASSLVPRQGNTDTQYF. CDR3 sequence (DNA): TGTGCCAGCAGCTTAGTTCCCAGACAGGGGAACACAGATACGCAGTATTTT.

The chain couples TRBV6-6 to TRBJ1-5, with 7 bases lining up with TRBD1. CDR3 length: 15 residues. V shed 2 bases, J shed 1 base, and the junction held 2 bases outside the gene matches. Germline lookup yields CDR1 MNHNY and CDR2 SVGAGI (reference sequence). The DNA of the CDR3 is TGTGCCAGCAGTTACGAGGGGGCGAGCAATCAGCCCCAGCATTTT. This translates into CASSYEGASNQPQHF.

The gene calls are TRBV27 and TRBJ2-1; D perhaps matches TRBD1 (6 bases). Germline V gene data show CDR1 as MNHEY and CDR2 as SMNVEV (reference sequence). CDR3 size: 11 residues. V lost 6 bases and J lost 8, with 8 bases in between. The DNA of the CDR3 is TGTGCCAGCAGCCAGGGGCATGAGCAGTTCTTC. Residues: CASSQGHEQFF.

This rearrangement joins TRBV10-3 to TRBJ2-4, with 9 bases that match TRBD2. Germline V gives CDR1 ENHRY, CDR2 SYGVKD. This CDR3 spans 15 amino acids. V lost 0 bases, J lost 6 bases, and 3 bases stayed unmatched. This CDR3 reads CAISESGAGGNIQYF. The CDR3 DNA reads TGTGCCATCAGTGAGTCGGGAGCGGGGGGAAACATTCAGTACTTC.